This entry is about one T cell receptor (beta chain). The CDR3 totals 17 residues. V lost 0 bases, J lost 0 bases, and 4 bases stayed unmatched. Germline CDR1 and CDR2: SGHNT and YYREEE (reference sequence). The Seattle patients joined while their infection was active and were tracked longitudinally afterward. In the authors' workflow: Amplifying reference gene primers gave estimates of nucleated cell counts. Measured with immunoSEQ multiplex PCR; TCRdb has only the in-frame clones, and not every one. The DNA gave D and trimming, while V, J and clone size come from that table. The data hold around 360,000 clones, with over 75% observed a single time. This specimen belongs to a study of blood T cell repertoires in COVID-19. Study context: PBMCs, B-cell-depleted T cells, or T cells were the source of the cDNA or gDNA that made up the material.

The chain recombines TRBV5-4 with TRBJ2-2; TRBD2 matches at 8 bases. This clonotype was sampled from a woman in her thirties with COVID-19, enrolled during active disease. Material for sequencing was peripheral blood. The CDR3 sequence: CASSLEAGAANTGELFF. In DNA form, the CDR3 reads TGTGCCAGCAGCTTGGAAGCGGGAGCCGCGAACACCGGGGAGCTGTTTTTT.